This TCR beta chain was found in a study of CD8 T cells in ankylosing spondylitis. TCRdb independently ran MiXCR on the 5' RACE reads; one entry per CDR3 protein. In the table there are roughly 69,000 distinct CDR3 sequences, roughly 5% of which are singletons. The sample holds many counts of this clonotype. Its specificity is not known. CDR3 length equals 16 residues. Losses at the gene ends were 6 bases for V and 4 bases for J; bases not matched to a gene: 17. Germline-derived CDR1 and CDR2 are DFQATT and SNEGSKA (reference sequence). Regarding the study as a whole: Earlier studies detected some motif variants in reactive arthritis synovial fluid and blood.

The sequence derives from a male donor with ankylosing spondylitis or in good health (not recorded which). The gene calls are TRBV20-1 and TRBJ1-2; 7 bases match TRBD1. Sequenced sample: blood, either unsorted or a sorted T cell fraction (not recorded which). The CDR3 protein is CSAPKLGTEGSYGYTF. CDR3 sequence (DNA): TGCAGTGCCCCGAAACTCGGGACAGAAGGGTCCTATGGCTACACCTTC.